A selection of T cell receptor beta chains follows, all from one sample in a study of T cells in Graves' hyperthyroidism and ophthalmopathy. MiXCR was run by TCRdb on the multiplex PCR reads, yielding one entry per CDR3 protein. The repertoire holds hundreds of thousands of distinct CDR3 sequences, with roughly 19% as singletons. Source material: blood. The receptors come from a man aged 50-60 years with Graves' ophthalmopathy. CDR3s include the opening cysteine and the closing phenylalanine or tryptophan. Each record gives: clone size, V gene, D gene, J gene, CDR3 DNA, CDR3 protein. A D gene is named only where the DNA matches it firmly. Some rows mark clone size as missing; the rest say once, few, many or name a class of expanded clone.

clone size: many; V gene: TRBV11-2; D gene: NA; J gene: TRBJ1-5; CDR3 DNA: TGTGCCAGCAGCTTAGAGCCCAGAAGCCCCCAGCATTTT; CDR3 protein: CASSLEPRSPQHF
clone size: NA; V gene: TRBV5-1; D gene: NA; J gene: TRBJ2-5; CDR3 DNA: TGCGCCAGCAGCTTAGGGGCAGGGGAGACCCAGTACTTC; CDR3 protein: CASSLGAGETQYF
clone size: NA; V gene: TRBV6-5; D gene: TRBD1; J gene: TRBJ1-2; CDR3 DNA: TGTGCCAGCAGTTACTACAGGGGCGATGGCTACACCTTC; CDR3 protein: CASSYYRGDGYTF
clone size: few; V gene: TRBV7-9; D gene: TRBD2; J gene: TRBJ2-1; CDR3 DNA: TGTGCCAGCGAGACTAGCGGGAGGGTGAATGAGCAGTTCTTC; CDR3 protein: CASETSGRVNEQFF
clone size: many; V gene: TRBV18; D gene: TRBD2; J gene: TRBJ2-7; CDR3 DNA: TGTGCCAGCTCACCAGGTCAGACTAGCGGCTACGAGCAGTACTTC; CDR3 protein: CASSPGQTSGYEQYF
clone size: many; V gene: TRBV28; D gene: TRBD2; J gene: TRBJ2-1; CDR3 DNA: TGTGCCAGCAGTTCTTCCATACTAGCGGCCACCTACAATGAGCAGTTCTTC; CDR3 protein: CASSSSILAATYNEQFF
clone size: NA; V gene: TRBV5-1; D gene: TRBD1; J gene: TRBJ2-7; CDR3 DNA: TGCGCCAGCAGCTTACTCCCCGGGACAGGTAACGAGCAGTACTTC; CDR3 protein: CASSLLPGTGNEQYF
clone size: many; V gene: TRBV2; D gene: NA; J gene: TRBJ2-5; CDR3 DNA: TGTGCCAGCAGTCTCCGAGAGGAGACCCAGTACTTC; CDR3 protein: CASSLREETQYF
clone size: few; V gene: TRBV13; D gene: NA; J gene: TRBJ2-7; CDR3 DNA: TGTGCCAGCAGCTCCCTAGGGGGACGGGACTACGAGCAGTACTTC; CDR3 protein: CASSSLGGRDYEQYF
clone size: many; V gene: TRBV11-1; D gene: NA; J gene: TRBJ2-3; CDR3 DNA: TGTGCCAGCAGCTTAGCGGGGGAGGATACGCAGTATTTT; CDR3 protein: CASSLAGEDTQYF
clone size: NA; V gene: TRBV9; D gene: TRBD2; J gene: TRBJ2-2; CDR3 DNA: TGTGCCAGCAGCACAGCACTAGCGGGAGGGAGCGAGGAGCTGTTTTTT; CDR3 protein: CASSTALAGGSEELFF
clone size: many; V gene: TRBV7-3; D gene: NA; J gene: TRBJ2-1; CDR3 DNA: TGTGCCAGCAGCTTAACGAGGCATGAGCAGTTCTTC; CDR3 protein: CASSLTRHEQFF
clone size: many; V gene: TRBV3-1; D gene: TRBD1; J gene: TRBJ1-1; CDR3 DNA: TGTGCCAGCTGCGGATCCGACAGGGACACTGAAGCTTTCTTT; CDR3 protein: CASCGSDRDTEAFF
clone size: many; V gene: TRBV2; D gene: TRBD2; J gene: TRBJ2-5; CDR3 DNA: TGTGCCAGCAGTGATGAGCGGGAGGGCCGAGAGACCCAGTACTTC; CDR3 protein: CASSDEREGRETQYF
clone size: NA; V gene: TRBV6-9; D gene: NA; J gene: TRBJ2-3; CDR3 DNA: TGTGCCAGCAGTTCTAGGATGGCGGGCCGGGCAGATACGCAGTATTTT; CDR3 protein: CASSSRMAGRADTQYF
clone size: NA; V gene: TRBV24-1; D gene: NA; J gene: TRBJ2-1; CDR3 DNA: TGTGCCACCAGTGATTTGGGGGCAGGAATCGGGAATGAGCAGTTCTTC; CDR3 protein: CATSDLGAGIGNEQFF
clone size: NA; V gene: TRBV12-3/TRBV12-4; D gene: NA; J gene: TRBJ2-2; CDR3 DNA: TGTGCCAGCAGTATAGGCACCGGGGAGCTGTTTTTT; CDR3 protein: CASSIGTGELFF
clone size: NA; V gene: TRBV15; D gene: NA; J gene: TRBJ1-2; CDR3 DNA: TGTGCCACCAGCAGAGGGGAGGGAGTGAACTATGGCTACACCTTC; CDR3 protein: CATSRGEGVNYGYTF
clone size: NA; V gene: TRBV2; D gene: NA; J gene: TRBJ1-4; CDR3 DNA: TGTGCCAGCATCGAGGGTGGACATTTAGAGAAACTGTTTTTT; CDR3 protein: CASIEGGHLEKLFF
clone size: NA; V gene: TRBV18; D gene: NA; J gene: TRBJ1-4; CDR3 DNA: TGTGCCAGCTCACCACCTGCAGGGACGGGGGAAAAACTGTTTTTT; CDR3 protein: CASSPPAGTGEKLFF
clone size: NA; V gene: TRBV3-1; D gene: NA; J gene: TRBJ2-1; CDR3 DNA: TGTGCCAGCAGCACACAGACTAGCTCCTACAATGAGCAGTTCTTC; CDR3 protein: CASSTQTSSYNEQFF
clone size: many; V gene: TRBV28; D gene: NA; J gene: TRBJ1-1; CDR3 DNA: TGTGCCAGCAGGGGAGGAGGCACTGAAGCTTTCTTT; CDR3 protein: CASRGGGTEAFF